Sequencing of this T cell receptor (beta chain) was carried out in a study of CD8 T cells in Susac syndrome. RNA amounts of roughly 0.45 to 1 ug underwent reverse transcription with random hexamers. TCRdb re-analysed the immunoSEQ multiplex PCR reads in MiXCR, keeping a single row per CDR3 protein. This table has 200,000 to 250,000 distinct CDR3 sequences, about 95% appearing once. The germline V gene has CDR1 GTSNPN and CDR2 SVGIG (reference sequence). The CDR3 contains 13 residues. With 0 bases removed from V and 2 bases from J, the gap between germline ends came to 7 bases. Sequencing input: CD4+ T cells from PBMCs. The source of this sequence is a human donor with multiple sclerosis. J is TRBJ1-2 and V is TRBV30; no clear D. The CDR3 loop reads CAWSVARNYGYTF. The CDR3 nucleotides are TGTGCCTGGAGTGTCGCCAGAAACTATGGCTACACCTTC.